This TCR beta chain was documented in a study of blood T cell repertoires in COVID-19. As for the study in general: The cDNA or gDNA used as material had been derived from T cells, B-cell-depleted T cells, or PBMCs.

Original methodology: Nucleated cell counts were estimated from reference gene primer amplification. The assay was immunoSEQ multiplex PCR, and TCRdb's table has in-frame clones only and misses some. D and trimming come from the DNA, and the V and J calls and clone size come from that table. The sample holds about 270,000 clones, approximately 90% seen once. There are 14 residues in the CDR3. Trimming removed 7 bases from V and 4 bases from J, with 19 bases in between. Germline V CDR1 and CDR2: SQVTM, ANQGSEA. Cohorts were determined from participant-reported clinical history. The chain recombines TRBV29-1 with TRBJ1-1; no reliable D call. This receptor was obtained from a woman in her twenties or thirties with acute COVID-19. The sample was PBMCs or T cells enriched from blood (not recorded which). CDR3 amino acids: CSAEPGPGVTEAFF. The CDR3 nucleotides are TGCAGCGCCGAACCGGGCCCCGGGGTCACTGAAGCTTTCTTT.